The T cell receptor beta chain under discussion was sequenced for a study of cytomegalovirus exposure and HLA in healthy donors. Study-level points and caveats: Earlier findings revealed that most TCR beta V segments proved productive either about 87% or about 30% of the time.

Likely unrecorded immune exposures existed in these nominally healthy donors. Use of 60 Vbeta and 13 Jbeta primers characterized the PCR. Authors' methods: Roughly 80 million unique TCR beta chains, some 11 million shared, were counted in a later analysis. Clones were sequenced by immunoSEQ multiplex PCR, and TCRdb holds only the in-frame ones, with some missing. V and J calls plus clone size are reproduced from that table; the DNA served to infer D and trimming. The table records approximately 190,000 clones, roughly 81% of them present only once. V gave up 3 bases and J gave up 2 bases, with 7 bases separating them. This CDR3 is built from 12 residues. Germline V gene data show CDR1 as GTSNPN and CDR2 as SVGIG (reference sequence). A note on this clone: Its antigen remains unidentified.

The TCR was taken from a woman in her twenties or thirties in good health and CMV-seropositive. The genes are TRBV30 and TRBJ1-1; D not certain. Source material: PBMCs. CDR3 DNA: TGTGCCTGGAGACATTTTAACACTGAAGCTTTCTTT. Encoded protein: CAWRHFNTEAFF.